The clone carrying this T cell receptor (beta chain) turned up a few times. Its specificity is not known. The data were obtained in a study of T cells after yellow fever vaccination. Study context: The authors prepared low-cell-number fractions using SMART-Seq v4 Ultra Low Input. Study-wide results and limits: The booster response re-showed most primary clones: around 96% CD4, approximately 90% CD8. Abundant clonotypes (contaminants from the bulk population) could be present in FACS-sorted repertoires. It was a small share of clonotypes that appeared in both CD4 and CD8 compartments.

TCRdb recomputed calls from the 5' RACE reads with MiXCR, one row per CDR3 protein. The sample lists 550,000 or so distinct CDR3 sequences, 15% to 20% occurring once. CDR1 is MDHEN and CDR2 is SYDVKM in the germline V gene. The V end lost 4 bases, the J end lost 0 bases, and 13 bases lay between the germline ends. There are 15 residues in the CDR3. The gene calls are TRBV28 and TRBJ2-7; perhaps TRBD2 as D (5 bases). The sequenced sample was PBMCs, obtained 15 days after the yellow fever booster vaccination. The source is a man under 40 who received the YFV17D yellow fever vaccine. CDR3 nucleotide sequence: TGTGCCAGCAGTTCCCCCGCGGGCAGCTCCTACGAGCAGTACTTC. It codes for CASSSPAGSSYEQYF.